The clone carrying this T cell receptor beta chain has ten or more counts. The antigen is not known. The unsorted libraries originated from 2 million PBMCs that had been stored at -80 C. cDNA synthesis was performed by 5'RACE with 10-nucleotide random UMIs. TCRdb recomputed calls from the 5' RACE reads with MiXCR, one row per CDR3 protein. The profile shows about 60,000 distinct CDR3 sequences, about 4% of them singletons. This sample is part of a study of neurological immune-mediated disorders. The CDR3 totals 13 residues. Germline CDR1 is DFQATT and CDR2 is SNEGSKA (reference sequence). J gave up 2 bases and V 6 bases, and 4 bases lay outside the gene matches. The study, taken as a whole, reports: Expansion of TCR clones was greatest in HTLV-1-associated myelopathy and smallest in multiple sclerosis, where it fell below that of healthy controls. Phylogenetic grouping placed 18 of 34 multiple sclerosis patients' repertoires in one related-CDR3 cluster, a possible signature.

The source is a man in his fifties or sixties with multiple sclerosis. The specimen sequenced was PBMCs. The rearrangement uses TRBV20-1 and TRBJ2-3, with 8 nucleotides matching TRBD1. DNA for the CDR3: TGCAGTGCCGGACAGGGAGTCACAGATACGCAGTATTTT. It yields the protein CSAGQGVTDTQYF.